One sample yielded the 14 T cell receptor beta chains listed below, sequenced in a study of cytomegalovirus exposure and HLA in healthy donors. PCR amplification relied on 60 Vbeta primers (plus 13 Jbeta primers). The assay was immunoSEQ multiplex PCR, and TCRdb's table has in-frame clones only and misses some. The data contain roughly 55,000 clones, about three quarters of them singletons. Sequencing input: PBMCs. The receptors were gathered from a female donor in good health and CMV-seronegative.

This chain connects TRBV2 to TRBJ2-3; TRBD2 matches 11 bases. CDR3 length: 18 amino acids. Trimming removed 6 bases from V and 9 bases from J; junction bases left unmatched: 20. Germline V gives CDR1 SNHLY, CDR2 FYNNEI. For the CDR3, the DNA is TGTGCCAGCAGACGGGGGACTAGCGGTGACGGTTTTATGTACACGCAGTATTTT. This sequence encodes CASRRGTSGDGFMYTQYF. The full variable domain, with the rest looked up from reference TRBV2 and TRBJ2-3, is EPEVTQTPSHQVTQMGQEVILRCVPISNHLYFYWYRQILGQKVEFLVSFYNNEISEKSEIFDDQFSVERPDGSNFTLKIRSTKLEDSAMYFCASRRGTSGDGFMYTQYFGPGTRLTVL.

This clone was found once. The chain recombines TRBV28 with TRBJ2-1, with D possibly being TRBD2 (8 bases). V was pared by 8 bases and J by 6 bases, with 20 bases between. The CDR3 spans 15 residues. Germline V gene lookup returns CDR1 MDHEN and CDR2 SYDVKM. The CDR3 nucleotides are TGTGCCAGCCGCCCGGGAGGGGGCATGGGCAATGAGCAGTTCTTC. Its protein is CASRPGGGMGNEQFF.

CDR3 amino acids: CATGAGLSTDTQYF. In DNA, the CDR3 is TGTGCCACCGGTGCAGGACTGAGCACAGATACGCAGTATTTT. The V and J genes are TRBV2 and TRBJ2-3, with D perhaps TRBD2 (5 bases). The length of the CDR3 is 14 residues. Germline CDR1 reads SNHLY; CDR2 reads FYNNEI. V was shortened by 10 bases and J by 0 bases, with 14 bases between the two germline ends.

This CDR3 is CASSSLISYNEQFF. CDR3 DNA sequence: TGTGCCAGCAGCTCCCTAATCTCCTACAATGAGCAGTTCTTC. The chain is built from TRBV5-6 and TRBJ2-1; D gene ambiguous. V gave up 3 bases and J gave up 0 bases, with 7 bases separating them. This CDR3 spans 14 amino acids. Germline V gives CDR1 SGHDT, CDR2 YYEEEE.

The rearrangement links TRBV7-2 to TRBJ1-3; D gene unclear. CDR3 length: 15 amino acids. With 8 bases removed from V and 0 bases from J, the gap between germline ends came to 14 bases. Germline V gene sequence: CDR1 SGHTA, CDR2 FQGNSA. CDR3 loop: CASGSDSRSGNTIYF. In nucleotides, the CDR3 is TGTGCCAGCGGGTCCGACTCCCGCTCTGGAAACACCATATATTTT.

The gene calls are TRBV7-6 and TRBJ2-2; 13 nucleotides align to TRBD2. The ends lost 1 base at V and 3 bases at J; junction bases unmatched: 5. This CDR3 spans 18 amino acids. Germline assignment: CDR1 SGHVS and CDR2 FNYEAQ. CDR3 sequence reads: CASSLVGLAGADTGELFF. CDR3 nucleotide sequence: TGTGCCAGCAGCTTAGTAGGACTAGCGGGAGCCGACACCGGGGAGCTGTTTTTT. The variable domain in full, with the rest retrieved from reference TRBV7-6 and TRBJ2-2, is GAGVSQSPRYKVTKRGQDVALRCDPISGHVSLYWYRQALGQGPEFLTYFNYEAQQDKSGLPNDRFSAERPEGSISTLTIQRTEQRDSAMYRCASSLVGLAGADTGELFFGEGSRLTVL.

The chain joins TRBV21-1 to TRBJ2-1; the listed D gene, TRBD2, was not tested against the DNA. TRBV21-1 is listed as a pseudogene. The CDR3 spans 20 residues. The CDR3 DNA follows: TGTGCCAGCAGCAATGGGGCTTGGGCTAGCGGGCCTAAGGCCTACAATGAGCAGTTCTTC. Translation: CASSNGAWASGPKAYNEQFF.

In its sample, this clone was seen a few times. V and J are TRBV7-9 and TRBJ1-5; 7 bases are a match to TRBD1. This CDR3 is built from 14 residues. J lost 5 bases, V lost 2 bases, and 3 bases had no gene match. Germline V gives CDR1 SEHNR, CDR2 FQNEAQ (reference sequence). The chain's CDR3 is CASSLQTGDQPQHF. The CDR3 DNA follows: TGTGCCAGCAGCTTACAAACAGGGGATCAGCCCCAGCATTTT.

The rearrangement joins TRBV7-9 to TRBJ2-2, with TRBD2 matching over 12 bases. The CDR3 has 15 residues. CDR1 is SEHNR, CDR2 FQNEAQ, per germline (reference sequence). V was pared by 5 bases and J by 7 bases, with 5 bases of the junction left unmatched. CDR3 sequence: CASSKGLAGYGELFF. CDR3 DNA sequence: TGTGCCAGCAGCAAGGGACTAGCGGGCTACGGGGAGCTGTTTTTT.

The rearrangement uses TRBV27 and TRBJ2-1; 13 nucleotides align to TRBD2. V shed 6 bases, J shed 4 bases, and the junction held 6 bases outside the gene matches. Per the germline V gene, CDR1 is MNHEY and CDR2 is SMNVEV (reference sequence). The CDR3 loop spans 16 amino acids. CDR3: CASSPGTSGKYNEQFF. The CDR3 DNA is TGTGCCAGCAGCCCCGGGACTAGCGGGAAGTACAATGAGCAGTTCTTC.

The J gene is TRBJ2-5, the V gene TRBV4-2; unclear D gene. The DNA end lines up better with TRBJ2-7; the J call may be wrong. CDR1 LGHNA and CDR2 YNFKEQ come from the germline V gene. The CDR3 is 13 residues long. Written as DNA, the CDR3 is TGTGCCAGCAGCCCCATAGGAGATTACGAGCAGTACTTC. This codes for CASSPIGDYEQYF.

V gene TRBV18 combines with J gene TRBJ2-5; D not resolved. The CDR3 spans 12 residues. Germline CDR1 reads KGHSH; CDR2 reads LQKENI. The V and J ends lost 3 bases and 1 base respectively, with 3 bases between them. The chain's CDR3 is CASSPVQETQYF. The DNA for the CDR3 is TGTGCCAGCTCACCCGTCCAAGAGACCCAGTACTTC.

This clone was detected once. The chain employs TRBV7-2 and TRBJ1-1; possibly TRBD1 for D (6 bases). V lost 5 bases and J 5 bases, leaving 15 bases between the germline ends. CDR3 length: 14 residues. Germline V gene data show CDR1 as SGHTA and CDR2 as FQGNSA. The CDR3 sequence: CASSVTGSRTEAFF. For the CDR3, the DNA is TGTGCCAGCAGCGTAACAGGGAGTAGAACTGAAGCTTTCTTT.

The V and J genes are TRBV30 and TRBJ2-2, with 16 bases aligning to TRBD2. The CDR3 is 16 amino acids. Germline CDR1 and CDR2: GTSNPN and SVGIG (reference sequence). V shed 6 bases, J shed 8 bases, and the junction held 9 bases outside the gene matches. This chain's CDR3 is CACVGLAGGRAGELFF. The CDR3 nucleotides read TGTGCCTGCGTGGGACTAGCGGGGGGGCGGGCTGGGGAGCTGTTTTTT.